This T cell receptor beta chain was sequenced during a study of blood T cell repertoires in COVID-19. Study at large: Donors in the United States, Italy and Spain gave samples during acute or convalescent COVID-19. The analysed material was cDNA or gDNA that came from T cells, B-cell-depleted T cells, or PBMCs.

This clone came up once. In the original analysis: From reference gene primer amplification, estimates of nucleated cell counts were derived. Produced via immunoSEQ multiplex PCR; TCRdb's table is partial and in-frame only. V and J calls and clone size follow that table, whereas D and trimming were derived from the DNA. The repertoire holds 200,000 to 250,000 clones, 86% seen once, with approximately 2.1% in the top ten. The CDR3 length is 13 residues. The V gene lost 5 bases and the J gene lost 3 bases, with 10 bases spanning the gap. Sequenced sample: peripheral blood. The receptor was isolated from a man aged 25-45 years who had recovered from COVID-19. This chain uses TRBV12-3 or TRBV12-4 with TRBJ1-2, with D hard to call. Here the CDR3 reads CASSPREDYGYTF. The CDR3 DNA follows: TGTGCCAGCAGTCCAAGGGAGGACTATGGCTACACCTTC.